The sequence of this T cell receptor beta chain was determined in a study of blood T cell repertoires in COVID-19. Across the whole study: Acute and convalescent COVID-19 samples came from the United States, Italy and Spain. Sources were T cells, B-cell-depleted T cells, or PBMCs; the material itself was cDNA or gDNA.

As originally analysed: For nucleated cells, counts were estimated from reference gene primer amplification. Some clones are missing from TCRdb's copy, which holds only in-frame ones; the method was immunoSEQ multiplex PCR. For V, J and clone size, that table is used; D and trimming come from the DNA. The sample holds 20,000 to 30,000 clones, under 95% seen once. Germline CDR1 LNHDA, CDR2 SQIVND (reference sequence). V lost 3 bases to trimming and J lost 16 bases; unmatched junction nucleotides: 14. CDR3 length equals 15 residues. The sequencing input was peripheral blood. The chain recombines TRBV19 with TRBJ1-6, with 8 bases fitting TRBD1. The clonotype originates from a woman aged 50 to 60 with active COVID-19. In DNA form, the CDR3 reads TGTGCCAGTAGTATGGGTGGACAGGGCGCCGCGTGGCTCCACTTT. Residues: CASSMGGQGAAWLHF.